This T cell receptor (beta chain) emerged from a study of spatial heterogeneity in lung cancer. In the study overall: Within raw reads, each unique TCR and UMI combination appeared on average more than ten times. Overall study results and limits: In tumors, expanded intratumoral alpha and beta TCR counts tracked mutation counts.

This clonotype was seen a few times. Its antigen is unknown. Every TCR cDNA molecule bore its own unique molecular identifier. TCRdb reprocessed the 5' RACE reads with MiXCR, giving one entry per CDR3 protein. The sample contains over 25,000 distinct CDR3 sequences, more than 5.5% of which appear only once. Looked up from germline, CDR1 is SGHTA and CDR2 is FQGNSA. Trimming at V came to 2 bases and at J to 7 bases, leaving 4 bases not matched to a gene. The CDR3 is made up of 13 amino acids. The time point denotes: sample taken at primary tumor resection. The donors comprised about 70 untreated early-stage non-small cell lung cancer patients. No cells were sorted before sequencing. The whole RNA sequenced was extracted from tumor, nontumor lung or frozen PBMC.

Sequenced material: lung tumor tissue, taken at surgery. This receptor was taken from a male donor with early-stage non-small cell lung cancer. The chain carries TRBV7-2 and TRBJ1-1, with 7 bases that match TRBD1. DNA for the CDR3: TGTGCCAGCAGCTTAAGACAGGGTGGTGAAGCTTTCTTT. The encoded protein is CASSLRQGGEAFF.